The present T cell receptor (beta chain) was sequenced within a study of blood T cell repertoires in COVID-19 (dated by TCRdb to 2020 to 2022). General notes on the study: Collaborator samples came from the United States, Italy and Spain and covered acute and convalescent phases of COVID-19. Samples were obtained from the ongoing ImmuneRACE study (first 160 participants) and from 950 to 1,500 subjects provided by 6 global collaborators. The repertoires were made available in a free public database intended to serve as a resource for research on the immune response to SARS-CoV-2. Deeply sampled blood TCRbeta repertoires from subjects exposed to, actively infected with, or recovered from COVID-19 were included in the dataset. Where available, HLA class I and class II types were taken from metadata supplied by the sample provider and were not determined by assay-based typing. The prospective study material was composed of cDNA or gDNA derived from T cells, B-cell-depleted T cells, or PBMCs. Nearly every sample came with metadata listing a de-identified subject ID, COVID-19 status, age in years and sex.

From its cysteine to its phenylalanine, the CDR3 spans 14 amino acids. Of all the DNA, just the CDR3 is kept, 42 bases in frame from base 1. Germline trimming amounts to 2 bases on V and 2 bases on J, with 2 as the count of junction bases outside the gene matches. CDR1 and CDR2 are drawn from the germline V gene: MNHEY, SVGEGT. Turning to this clone: Its antigen is still unknown. Base quality data are lacking; no much larger clone is found one base away.

Broader findings and caveats from the paper: Clinical and demographic metadata were provided uncurated, with the amount varying by source and participant.

In Seattle, one collaborating source enrolled patients while the infection was active and tracked those patients longitudinally over the course of disease. The collaborating institutions used their own protocols to collect whole blood in K2EDTA tubes. For TCRbeta analysis, collaborator samples were shipped as frozen whole blood, as isolated PBMCs, or as DNA extracted from either sample type. The immunoSEQ Assay, a bias-controlled multiplex PCR, was used to amplify TCRbeta CDR3 regions from genomic DNA. Per the authors' processing: The number of nucleated cells in each sample was estimated by amplification of reference gene primers within the assay. To quantify the absolute abundance of each unique TCRbeta CDR3 rearrangement, sequence reads were collapsed and filtered. Productive Simpson clonality was computed per sample as the square root of Simpson's diversity index over productive rearrangements. The table was pulled from immuneACCESS by TCRdb, which kept in-frame rearrangements only. Such tables lose some clones; where checked, under half of the loss comes from unresolved V genes, and the rest has no known cause. Clonal size and the V and J genes are those of that table, whereas D and trimming came from the DNA. The sample table lists approximately 200,000 clones, around 85% of them with a count of one. In total, the top ten clones hold roughly 20% of the sample.

The V gene is TRBV6-2 or TRBV6-3 and the J gene is TRBJ2-7, and TRBD1 matches 8 of the central bases. This TCR came from a person aged 70 to 85 with COVID-19, enrolled during active disease. The sequenced material came from peripheral blood. The DNA reads as follows: TGTGCCAGCAGTTACGCAGGGGGCCCCTACGAGCAGTACTTC. Translated, this gives CASSYAGGPYEQYF.